The clone carrying this TCR beta chain was recorded at least ten times. The antigen remains unidentified. The record originates from a study of human T cells and chemical hapten exposure. Looking at the study overall: Largely, small differences in pooled library volume made per-sample TCR yields vary. Study-wide points: Counts of expanded TCRs (at PT1) showed a positive correlation with patch test score.

The CDR3 consists of 12 residues. Trimming removed 5 bases at V and 8 bases at J, with 10 bases between. Described time point: patch test 2, 6 weeks after DPC sensitization. Treatment specified: therapeutic diphenylcyclopropenone sensitization with weekly scalp DPC. Blood collection took place prior to placing each patch test. TCRdb reprocessed the RACE reads via MiXCR and lists one record per CDR3 protein. The sample holds about 400,000 distinct CDR3 sequences, around 6% seen once. The material sequenced was whole blood, taken in connection with sensitization to the hapten diphenylcyclopropenone (DPC). The chain joins TRBV12-3 or TRBV12-4 to TRBJ2-1; D tentatively fits TRBD1 or TRBD2 (5 bases each). The sequence derives from a woman aged 18-29 years with alopecia areata. Some clones in this sample may be carry-over from other donors' samples. The CDR3, as DNA: TGTGCCAGCAGTCCCCGGGGCTATGAGCAGTTCTTC. The encoded protein is CASSPRGYEQFF.